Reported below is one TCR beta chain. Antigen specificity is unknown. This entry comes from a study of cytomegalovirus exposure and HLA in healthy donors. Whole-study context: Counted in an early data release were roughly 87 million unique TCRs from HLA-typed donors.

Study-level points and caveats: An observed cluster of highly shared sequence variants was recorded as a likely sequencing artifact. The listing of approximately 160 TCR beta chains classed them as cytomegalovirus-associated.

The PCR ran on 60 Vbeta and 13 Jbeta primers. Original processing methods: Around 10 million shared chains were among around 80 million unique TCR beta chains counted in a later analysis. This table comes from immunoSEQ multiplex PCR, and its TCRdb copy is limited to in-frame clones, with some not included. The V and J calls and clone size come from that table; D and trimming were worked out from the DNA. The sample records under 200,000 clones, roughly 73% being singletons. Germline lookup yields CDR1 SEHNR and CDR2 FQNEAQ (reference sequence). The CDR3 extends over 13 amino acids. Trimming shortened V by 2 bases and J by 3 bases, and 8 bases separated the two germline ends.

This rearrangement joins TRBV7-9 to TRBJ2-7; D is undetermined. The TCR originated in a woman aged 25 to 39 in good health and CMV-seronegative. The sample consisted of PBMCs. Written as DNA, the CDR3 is TGTGCCAGCAGCTTACCCTCCTTCTACGAGCAGTACTTC. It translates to CASSLPSFYEQYF.